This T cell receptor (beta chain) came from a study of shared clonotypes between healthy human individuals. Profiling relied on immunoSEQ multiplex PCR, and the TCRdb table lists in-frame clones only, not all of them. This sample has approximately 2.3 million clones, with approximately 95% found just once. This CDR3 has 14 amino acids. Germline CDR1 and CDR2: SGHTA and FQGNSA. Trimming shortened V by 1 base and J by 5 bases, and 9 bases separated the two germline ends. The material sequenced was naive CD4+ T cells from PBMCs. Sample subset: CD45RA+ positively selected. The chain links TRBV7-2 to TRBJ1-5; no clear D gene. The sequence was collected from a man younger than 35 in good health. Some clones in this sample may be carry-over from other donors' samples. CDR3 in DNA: TGTGCCAGCAGCTTAGTGTCCTCGGATCAGCCCCAGCATTTT. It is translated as CASSLVSSDQPQHF.